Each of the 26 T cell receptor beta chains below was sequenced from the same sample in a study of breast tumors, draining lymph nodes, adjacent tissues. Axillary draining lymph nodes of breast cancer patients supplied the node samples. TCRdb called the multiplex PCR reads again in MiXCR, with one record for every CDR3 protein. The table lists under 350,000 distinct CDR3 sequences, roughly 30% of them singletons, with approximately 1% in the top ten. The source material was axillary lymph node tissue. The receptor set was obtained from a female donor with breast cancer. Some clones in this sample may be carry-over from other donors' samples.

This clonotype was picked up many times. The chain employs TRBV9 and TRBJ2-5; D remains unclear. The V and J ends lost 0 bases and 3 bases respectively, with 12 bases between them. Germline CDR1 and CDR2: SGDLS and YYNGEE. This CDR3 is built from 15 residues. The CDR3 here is CASSVGLLGKETQYF. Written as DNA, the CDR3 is TGTGCCAGCAGCGTAGGGCTACTGGGGAAAGAGACCCAGTACTTC.

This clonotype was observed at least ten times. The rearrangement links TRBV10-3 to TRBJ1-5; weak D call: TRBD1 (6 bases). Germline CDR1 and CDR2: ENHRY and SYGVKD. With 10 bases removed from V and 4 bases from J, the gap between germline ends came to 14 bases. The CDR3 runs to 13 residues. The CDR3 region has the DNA TGTGCCACCCTTGGACAGCGTAATCAGCCCCAGCATTTT. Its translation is CATLGQRNQPQHF.

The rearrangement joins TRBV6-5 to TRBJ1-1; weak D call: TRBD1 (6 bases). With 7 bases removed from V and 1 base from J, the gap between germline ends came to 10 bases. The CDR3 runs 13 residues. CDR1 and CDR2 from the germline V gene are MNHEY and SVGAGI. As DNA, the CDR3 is TGTGCCAGCAACCGGGACACGAACACTGAAGCTTTCTTT. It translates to CASNRDTNTEAFF.

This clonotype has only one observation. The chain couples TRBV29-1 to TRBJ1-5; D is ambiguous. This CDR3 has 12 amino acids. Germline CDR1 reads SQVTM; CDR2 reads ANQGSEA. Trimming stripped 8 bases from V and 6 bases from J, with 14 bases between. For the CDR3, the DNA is TGCAGCACAGATGGGAATAGTCAGCCCCAGCATTTT. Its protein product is CSTDGNSQPQHF.

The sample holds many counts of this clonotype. CDR3 loop: CASSNNRGRRLINEQFF. The CDR3 region has the DNA TGTGCCAGTAGTAACAACAGGGGGCGCCGACTGATCAATGAGCAGTTCTTC. The chain is built from TRBV19 and TRBJ2-1, with 9 positions matching TRBD1. The CDR3 is made up of 17 amino acids. Germline V CDR1 and CDR2: LNHDA, SQIVND (reference sequence). The junction had 13 bases not matched to a gene; V was cut back by 4 bases and J by 6 bases.

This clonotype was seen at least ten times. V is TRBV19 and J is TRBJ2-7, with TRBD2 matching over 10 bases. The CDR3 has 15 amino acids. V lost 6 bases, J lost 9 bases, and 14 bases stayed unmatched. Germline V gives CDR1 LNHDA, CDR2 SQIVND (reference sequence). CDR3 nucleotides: TGTGCCAGTAGATCCCTAACTAGCGGGAAGGATCCGCAGTACTTC. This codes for CASRSLTSGKDPQYF.

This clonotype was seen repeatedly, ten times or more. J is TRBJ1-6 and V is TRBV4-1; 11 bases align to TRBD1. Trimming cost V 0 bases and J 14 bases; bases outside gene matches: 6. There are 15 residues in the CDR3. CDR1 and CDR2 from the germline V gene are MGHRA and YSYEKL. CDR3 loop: CASSQEGQGGGALHF. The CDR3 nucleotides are TGCGCCAGCAGCCAAGAGGGACAGGGGGGGGGGGCCCTCCACTTT.

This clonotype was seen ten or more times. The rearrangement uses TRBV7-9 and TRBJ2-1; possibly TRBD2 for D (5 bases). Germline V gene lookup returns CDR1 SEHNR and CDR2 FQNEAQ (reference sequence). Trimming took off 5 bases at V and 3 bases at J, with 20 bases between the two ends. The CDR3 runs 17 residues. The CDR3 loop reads CASSLGRGIGFYNEQFF. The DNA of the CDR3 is TGTGCCAGCAGCCTTGGCCGAGGGATAGGATTCTACAATGAGCAGTTCTTC.

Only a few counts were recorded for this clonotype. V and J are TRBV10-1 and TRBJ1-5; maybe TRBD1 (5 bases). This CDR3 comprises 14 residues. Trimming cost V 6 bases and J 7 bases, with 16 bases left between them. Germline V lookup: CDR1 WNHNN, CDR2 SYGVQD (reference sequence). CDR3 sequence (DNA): TGCGCCAGCAGCCGCCAGGGATTCAGCCAGCCCCAGCATTTT. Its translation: CASSRQGFSQPQHF.

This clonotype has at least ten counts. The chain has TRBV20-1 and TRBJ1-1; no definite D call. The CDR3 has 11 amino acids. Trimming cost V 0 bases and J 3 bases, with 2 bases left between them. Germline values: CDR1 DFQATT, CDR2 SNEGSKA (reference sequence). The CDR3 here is CSAREDTEAFF. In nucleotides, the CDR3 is TGCAGTGCTAGAGAAGACACTGAAGCTTTCTTT.

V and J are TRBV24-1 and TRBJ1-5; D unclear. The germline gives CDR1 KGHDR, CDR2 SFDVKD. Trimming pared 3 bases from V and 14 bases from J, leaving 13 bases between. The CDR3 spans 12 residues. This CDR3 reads CATSDHHSYEHF. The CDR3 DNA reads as TGTGCCACCAGTGATCATCACAGCTACGAGCATTTT.

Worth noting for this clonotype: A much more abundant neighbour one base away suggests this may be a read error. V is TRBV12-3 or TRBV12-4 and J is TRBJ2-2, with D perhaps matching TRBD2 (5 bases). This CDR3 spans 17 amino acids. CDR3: CASSFSPLEPNTGELSF. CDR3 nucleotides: TGTGCCAGCAGTTTTTCGCCTCTGGAGCCGAACACCGGGGAGCTGTCTTTT.

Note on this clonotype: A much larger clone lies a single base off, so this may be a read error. The CDR3 bases are TGTGCCAGCAGCCCAGGGACAGCGGCTGTCCAGTACTTC. Its protein is CASSPGTAAVQYF. The chain recombines TRBV5-4 with TRBJ2-5; 7 bases are shared with TRBD1. CDR3 length: 13 amino acids. V was clipped by 4 bases and J by 10 bases; unmatched bases: 10. From germline, CDR1 is SGHNT and CDR2 YYREEE (reference sequence).

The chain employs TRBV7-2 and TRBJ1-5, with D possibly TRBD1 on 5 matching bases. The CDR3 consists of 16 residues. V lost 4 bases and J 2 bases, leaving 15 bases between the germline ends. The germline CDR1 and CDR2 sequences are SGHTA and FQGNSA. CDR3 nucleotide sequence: TGTGCCAGCAGCTCCCGCGGGATAGGGGGCAATCAGCCCCAGCATTTT. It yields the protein CASSSRGIGGNQPQHF.

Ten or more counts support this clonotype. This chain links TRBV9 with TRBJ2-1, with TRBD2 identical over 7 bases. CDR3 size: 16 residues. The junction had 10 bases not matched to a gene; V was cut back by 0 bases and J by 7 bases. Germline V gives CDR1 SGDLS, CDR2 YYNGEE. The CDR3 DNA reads TGTGCCAGCAGCGTAGCTTCGTGGGAGGGCCATAATGAGCAGTTCTTC. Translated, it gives CASSVASWEGHNEQFF.

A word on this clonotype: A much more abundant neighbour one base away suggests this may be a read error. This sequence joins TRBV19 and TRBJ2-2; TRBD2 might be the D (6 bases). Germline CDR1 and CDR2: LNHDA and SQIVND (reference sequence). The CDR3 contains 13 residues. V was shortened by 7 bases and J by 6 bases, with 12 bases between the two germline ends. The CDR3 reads CASNIGSAGELFF. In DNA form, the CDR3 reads TGTGCCAGTAACATCGGGAGTGCCGGGGAGCTGTTTTTT.

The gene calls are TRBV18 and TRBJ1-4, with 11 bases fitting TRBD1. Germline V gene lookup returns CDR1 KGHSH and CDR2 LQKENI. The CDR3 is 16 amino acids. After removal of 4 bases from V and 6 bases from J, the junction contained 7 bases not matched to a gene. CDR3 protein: CASSQFGQGAYEKLFF. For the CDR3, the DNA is TGTGCCAGCTCACAATTTGGACAGGGGGCTTATGAAAAACTGTTTTTT.

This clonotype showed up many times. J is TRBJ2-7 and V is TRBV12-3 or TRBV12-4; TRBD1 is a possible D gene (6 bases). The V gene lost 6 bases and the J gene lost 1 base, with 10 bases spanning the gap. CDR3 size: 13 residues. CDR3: CASRVTGSYEQYF. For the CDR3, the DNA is TGTGCCAGCAGAGTTACAGGGTCCTACGAGCAGTACTTC.

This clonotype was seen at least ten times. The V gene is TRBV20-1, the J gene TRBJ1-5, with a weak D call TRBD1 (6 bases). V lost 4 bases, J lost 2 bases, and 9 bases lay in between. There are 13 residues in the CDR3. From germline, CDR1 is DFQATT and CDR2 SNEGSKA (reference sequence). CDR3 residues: CSANSGGNQPQHF. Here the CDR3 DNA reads TGCAGTGCTAACTCAGGGGGCAATCAGCCCCAGCATTTT.

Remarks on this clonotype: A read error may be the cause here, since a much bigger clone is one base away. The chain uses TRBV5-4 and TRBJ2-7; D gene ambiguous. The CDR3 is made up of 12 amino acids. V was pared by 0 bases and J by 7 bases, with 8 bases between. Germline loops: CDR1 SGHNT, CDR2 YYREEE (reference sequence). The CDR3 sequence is CASSLGPSEQYF. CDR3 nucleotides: TGTGCCAGCAGCTTGGGGCCGTCGGAGCAGTACTTC.

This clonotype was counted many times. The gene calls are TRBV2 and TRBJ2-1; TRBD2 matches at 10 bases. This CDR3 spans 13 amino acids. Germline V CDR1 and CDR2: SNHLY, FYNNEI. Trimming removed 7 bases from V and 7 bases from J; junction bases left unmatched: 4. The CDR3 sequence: CASTSGSWNEQFF. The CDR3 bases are TGTGCCAGCACTAGCGGGAGTTGGAATGAGCAGTTCTTC. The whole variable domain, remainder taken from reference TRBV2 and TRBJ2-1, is EPEVTQTPSHQVTQMGQEVILRCVPISNHLYFYWYRQILGQKVEFLVSFYNNEISEKSEIFDDQFSVERPDGSNFTLKIRSTKLEDSAMYFCASTSGSWNEQFFGPGTRLTVL.

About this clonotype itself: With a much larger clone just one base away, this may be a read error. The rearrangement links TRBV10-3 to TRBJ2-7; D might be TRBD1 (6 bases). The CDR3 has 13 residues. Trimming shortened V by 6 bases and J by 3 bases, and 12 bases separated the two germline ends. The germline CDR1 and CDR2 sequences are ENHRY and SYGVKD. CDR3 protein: CAISWTANYEQYF. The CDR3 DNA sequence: TGTGCCATCAGCTGGACAGCCAACTACGAGCAGTACTTC.

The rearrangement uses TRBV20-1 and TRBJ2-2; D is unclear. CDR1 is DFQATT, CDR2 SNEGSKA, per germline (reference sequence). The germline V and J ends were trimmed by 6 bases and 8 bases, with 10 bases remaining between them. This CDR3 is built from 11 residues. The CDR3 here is CSAIALGELFF. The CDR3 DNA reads TGCAGTGCCATCGCACTAGGGGAGCTGTTTTTT.

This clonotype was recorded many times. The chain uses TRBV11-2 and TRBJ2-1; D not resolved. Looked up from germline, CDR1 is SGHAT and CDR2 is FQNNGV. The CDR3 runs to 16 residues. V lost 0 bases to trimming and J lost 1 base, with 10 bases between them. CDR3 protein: CASSLDVGGSYNEQFF. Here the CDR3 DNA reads TGTGCCAGCAGCTTAGATGTGGGCGGATCCTACAATGAGCAGTTCTTC.

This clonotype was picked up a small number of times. The CDR3 region has the DNA TGTGCCAGCAGTGCGGCTAGCGGGAGGGGATACAATGAGCAGTTCTTC. Residues: CASSAASGRGYNEQFF. The chain combines TRBV6-4 with TRBJ2-1; 12 nucleotides line up with TRBD2. CDR1 MRHNA and CDR2 SNTAGT come from the germline V gene. The CDR3 consists of 16 residues. Trimming took 4 bases from V and 4 from J; bases not matched to a gene: 5.

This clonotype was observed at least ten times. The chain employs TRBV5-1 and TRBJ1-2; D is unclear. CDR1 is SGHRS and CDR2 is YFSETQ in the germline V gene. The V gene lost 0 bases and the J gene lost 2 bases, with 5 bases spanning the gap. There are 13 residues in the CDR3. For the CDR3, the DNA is TGCGCCAGCAGCTTGGAGAAGAACTATGGCTACACCTTC. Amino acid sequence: CASSLEKNYGYTF. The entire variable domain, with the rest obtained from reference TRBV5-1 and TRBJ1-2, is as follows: KAGVTQTPRYLIKTRGQQVTLSCSPISGHRSVSWYQQTPGQGLQFLFEYFSETQRNKGNFPGRFSGRQFSNSRSEMNVSTLELGDSALYLCASSLEKNYGYTFGSGTRLTVV.